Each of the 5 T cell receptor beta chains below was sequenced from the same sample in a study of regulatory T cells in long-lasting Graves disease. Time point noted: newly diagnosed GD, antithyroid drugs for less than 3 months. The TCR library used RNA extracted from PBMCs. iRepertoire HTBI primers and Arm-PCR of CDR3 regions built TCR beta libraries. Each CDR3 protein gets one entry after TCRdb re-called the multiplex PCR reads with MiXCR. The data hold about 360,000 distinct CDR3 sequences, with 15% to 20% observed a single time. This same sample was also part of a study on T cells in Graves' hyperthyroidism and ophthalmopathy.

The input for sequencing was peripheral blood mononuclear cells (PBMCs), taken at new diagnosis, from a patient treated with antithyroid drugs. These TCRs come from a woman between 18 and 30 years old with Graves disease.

The CDR3 DNA follows: TGCGCCAGCAGCAGCCAAGGGGGGACTAGGACAGATACGCAGTATTTT. Protein product: CASSSQGGTRTDTQYF. The V and J genes are TRBV5-1 and TRBJ2-3; TRBD2 matches at 8 bases. V dropped 4 bases and J dropped 3; count of bases not matched to a gene: 10. The CDR3 runs 16 residues. Germline V lookup: CDR1 SGHRS, CDR2 YFSETQ.

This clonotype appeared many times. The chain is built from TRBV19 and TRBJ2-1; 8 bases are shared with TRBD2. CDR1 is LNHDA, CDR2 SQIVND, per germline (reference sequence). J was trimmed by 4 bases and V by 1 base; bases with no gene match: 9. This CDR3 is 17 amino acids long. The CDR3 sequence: CASSIGLAGYAYNEQFF. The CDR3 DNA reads TGTGCCAGTAGTATAGGTTTAGCGGGGTATGCTTACAATGAGCAGTTCTTC.

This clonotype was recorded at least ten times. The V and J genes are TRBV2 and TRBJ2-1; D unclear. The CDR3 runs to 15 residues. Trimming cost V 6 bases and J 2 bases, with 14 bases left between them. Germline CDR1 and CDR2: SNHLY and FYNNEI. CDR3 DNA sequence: TGTGCCAGCAGCCCCGCCGGATTACCCTACAATGAGCAGTTCTTC. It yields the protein CASSPAGLPYNEQFF.

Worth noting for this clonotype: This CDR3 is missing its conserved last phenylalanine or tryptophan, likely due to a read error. The CDR3 DNA reads TGTGCCATCAGCGGGGACATTTTCAGAACTGAAGCTTTCTCT. This sequence encodes CAISGDIFRTEAFS. J is TRBJ1-1 and V is TRBV10-3; maybe TRBD1 (6 bases). The germline V gene encodes CDR1 ENHRY and CDR2 SYGVKD. Trimming removed 6 bases from V and 5 bases from J, with 16 bases in between. CDR3 length: 14 residues.

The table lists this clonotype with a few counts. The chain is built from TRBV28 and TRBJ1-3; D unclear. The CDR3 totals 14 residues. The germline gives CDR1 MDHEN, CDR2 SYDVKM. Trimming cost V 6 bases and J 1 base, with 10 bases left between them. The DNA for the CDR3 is TGTGCCAGCAGCTGGCAGGAGTCTGGAAACACCATATATTTT. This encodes CASSWQESGNTIYF.